The clone carrying this T cell receptor beta chain was detected only once. Its specificity is not known. The data derive from a study of T cells in localized non-small cell lung cancer. This CDR3 spans 13 amino acids. Germline values: CDR1 SGHVS, CDR2 FNYEAQ. The V end was cut by 5 bases, the J end by 6 bases, with 11 bases between. Findings and caveats of the study: When the top 100 tumor clones were examined, a median about 60 of them also appeared in the adjacent lung, which was paired and uninvolved. Peak T cell clonality was found in uninvolved adjacent lung, exceeding tumor.

Some clones are missing from TCRdb's copy, which holds only in-frame ones; the method was immunoSEQ multiplex PCR. The repertoire holds tens of thousands of clones, approximately 90% seen once, with more than 25% in the top ten. The V call is TRBV7-6, the J call TRBJ1-5, with D hard to call. The source of this sequence is a female donor older than 55 with stage I lung adenocarcinoma. This sample comprised peripheral blood, obtained before any cancer treatment. The DNA of the CDR3 is TGTGCCAGCAGCGTCGGGCGCACTCAGCCCCAGCATTTT. It translates to CASSVGRTQPQHF.